This TCR beta chain originates from a study of CD8 T cells in ankylosing spondylitis. Overall study results and limits: Disease-associated clones were reportedly significantly overrepresented in matched ankylosing spondylitis synovial fluid. CD8+ disease-linked clones were present at relatively low frequencies in blood.

On this clonotype: As yet, its antigen is unknown.

This CDR3 has 15 residues. The junction had 8 bases not matched to a gene; V was cut back by 0 bases and J by 8 bases. Germline-derived CDR1 and CDR2 are DFQATT and SNEGSKA (reference sequence). MiXCR, applied by TCRdb to the 5' RACE reads, yields one record per CDR3 protein. The sample yields some 63,000 distinct CDR3 sequences, approximately 6% seen once. The sequencing sample was made of synovial fluid, either unsorted or a sorted T cell fraction (not recorded which). The V call is TRBV20-1, the J call TRBJ2-1; 9 bases are shared with TRBD2. The TCR sequence derives from a male donor with ankylosing spondylitis. In nucleotides, the CDR3 is TGCAGTGCTAGAGATGGCGGGAGGGCCTCGGATGAGCAGTTCTTC. This translates into CSARDGGRASDEQFF.